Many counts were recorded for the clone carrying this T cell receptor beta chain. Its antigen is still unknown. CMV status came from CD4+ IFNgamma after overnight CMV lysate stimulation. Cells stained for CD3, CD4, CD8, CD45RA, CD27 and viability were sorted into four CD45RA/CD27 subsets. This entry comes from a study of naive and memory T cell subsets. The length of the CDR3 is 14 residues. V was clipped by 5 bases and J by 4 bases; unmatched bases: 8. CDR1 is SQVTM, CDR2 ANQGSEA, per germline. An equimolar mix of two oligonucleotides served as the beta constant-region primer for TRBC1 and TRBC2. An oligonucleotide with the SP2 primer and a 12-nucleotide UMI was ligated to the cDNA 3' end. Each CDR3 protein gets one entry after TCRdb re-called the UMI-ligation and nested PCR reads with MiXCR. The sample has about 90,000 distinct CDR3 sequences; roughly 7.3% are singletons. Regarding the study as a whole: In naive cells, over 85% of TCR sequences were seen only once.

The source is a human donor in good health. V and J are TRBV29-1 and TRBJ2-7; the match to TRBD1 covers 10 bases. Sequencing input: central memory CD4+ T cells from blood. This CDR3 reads CSVLLGTGDYEQYF. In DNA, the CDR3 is TGCAGCGTTCTCCTCGGGACAGGGGATTACGAGCAGTACTTC.